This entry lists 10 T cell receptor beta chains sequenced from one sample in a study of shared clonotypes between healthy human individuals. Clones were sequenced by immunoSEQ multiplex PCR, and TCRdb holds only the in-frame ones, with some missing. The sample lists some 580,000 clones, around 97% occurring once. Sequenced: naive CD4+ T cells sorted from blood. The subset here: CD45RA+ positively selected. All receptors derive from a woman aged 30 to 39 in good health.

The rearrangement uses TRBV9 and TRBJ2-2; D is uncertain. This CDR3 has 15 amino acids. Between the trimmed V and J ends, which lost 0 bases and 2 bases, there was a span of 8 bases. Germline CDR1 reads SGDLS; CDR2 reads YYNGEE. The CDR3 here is CASSVAGSNTGELFF. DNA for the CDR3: TGTGCCAGCAGCGTAGCAGGCTCTAACACCGGGGAGCTGTTTTTT. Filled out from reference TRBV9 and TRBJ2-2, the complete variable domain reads DSGVTQTPKHLITATGQRVTLRCSPRSGDLSVYWYQQSLDQGLQFLIQYYNGEERAKGNILERFSAQQFPDLHSELNLSSLELGDSALYFCASSVAGSNTGELFFGEGSRLTVL.

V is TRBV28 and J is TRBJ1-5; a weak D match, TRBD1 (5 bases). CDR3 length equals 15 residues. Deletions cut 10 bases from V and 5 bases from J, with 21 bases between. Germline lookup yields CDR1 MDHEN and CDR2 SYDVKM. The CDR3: CATESPPGLDQPQHF. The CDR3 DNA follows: TGTGCCACCGAAAGTCCGCCAGGGCTGGATCAGCCCCAGCATTTT.

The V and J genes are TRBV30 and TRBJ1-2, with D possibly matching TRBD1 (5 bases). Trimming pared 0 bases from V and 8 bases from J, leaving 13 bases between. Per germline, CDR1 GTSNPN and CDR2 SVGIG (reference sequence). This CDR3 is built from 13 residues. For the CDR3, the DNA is TGTGCCTGGAGTGTAATAGGGGTCGGGGGCTACACCTTC. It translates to CAWSVIGVGGYTF.

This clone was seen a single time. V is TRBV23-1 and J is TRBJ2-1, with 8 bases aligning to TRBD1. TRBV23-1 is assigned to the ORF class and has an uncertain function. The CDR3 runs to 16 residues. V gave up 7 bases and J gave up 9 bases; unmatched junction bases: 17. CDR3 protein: CASTNVRDRSFGEQFF. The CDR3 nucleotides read TGCGCCAGCACTAACGTCCGGGACAGGTCTTTCGGTGAGCAGTTCTTC.

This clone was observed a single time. The CDR3 region is CASSSPLTTGWQYF. CDR3 DNA sequence: TGTGCCAGCAGTTCCCCTCTGACCACAGGCTGGCAGTACTTC. The chain carries TRBV6-5 and TRBJ2-7; D is perhaps TRBD1 (5 bases). Germline lookup yields CDR1 MNHEY and CDR2 SVGAGI. Deletions cut 4 bases from V and 9 bases from J, with 19 bases between. CDR3 length: 14 residues.

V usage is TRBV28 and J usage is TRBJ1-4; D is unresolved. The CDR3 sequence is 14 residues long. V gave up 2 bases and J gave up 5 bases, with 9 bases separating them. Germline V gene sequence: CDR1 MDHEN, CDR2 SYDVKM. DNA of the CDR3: TGTGCCAGCAGTTTAGACACGAACAATGAAAAACTGTTTTTT. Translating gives CASSLDTNNEKLFF.

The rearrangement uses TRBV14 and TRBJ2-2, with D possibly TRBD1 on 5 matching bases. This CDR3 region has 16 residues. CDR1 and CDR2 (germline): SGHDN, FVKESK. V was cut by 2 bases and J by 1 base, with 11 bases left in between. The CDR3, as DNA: TGTGCCAGCAGCCAAAGGGGCCTGGGGAACACCGGGGAGCTGTTTTTT. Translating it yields CASSQRGLGNTGELFF.

The DNA for the CDR3 is TGTGCCAGCAGCTTTCGGGGCAACAATCAGCCCCAGCATTTT. Translation gives CASSFRGNNQPQHF. The chain joins TRBV5-8 to TRBJ1-5, with D possibly being TRBD1 (5 bases). The CDR3 totals 14 residues. The V and J ends lost 2 bases and 3 bases respectively, with 9 bases between them. Per the germline V gene, CDR1 is SGHTS and CDR2 is YDEGEE. Filled out from reference TRBV5-8 and TRBJ1-5, the complete variable domain reads EAGVTQSPTHLIKTRGQQATLRCSPISGHTSVYWYQQALGLGLQFLLWYDEGEERNRGNFPPRFSGRQFPNYSSELNVNALELEDSALYLCASSFRGNNQPQHFGDGTRLSIL.

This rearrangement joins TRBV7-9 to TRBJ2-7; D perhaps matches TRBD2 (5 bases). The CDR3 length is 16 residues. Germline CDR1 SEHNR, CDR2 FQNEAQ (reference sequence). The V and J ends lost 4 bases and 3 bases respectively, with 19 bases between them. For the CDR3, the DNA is TGTGCCAGCAGCTCGCACCGGGGAAGCTCGCACTACGAGCAGTACTTC. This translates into CASSSHRGSSHYEQYF.

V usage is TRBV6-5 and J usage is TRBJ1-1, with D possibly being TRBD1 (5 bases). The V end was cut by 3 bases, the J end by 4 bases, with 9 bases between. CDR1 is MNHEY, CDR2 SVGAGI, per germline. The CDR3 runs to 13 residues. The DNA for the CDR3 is TGTGCCAGCAGTTATATCGGGGGCACTGAAGCTTTCTTT. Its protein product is CASSYIGGTEAFF.